This TCR beta chain was documented in a study of cytomegalovirus exposure and HLA in healthy donors (dated by TCRdb to about 2017). With respect to the entire study: In an earlier analysis of approximately 500 of the donors, 250 to 350 Gb of sequence data and roughly 100 million unique TCR beta sequences from about 190 million T cells were reported. The study aimed to test whether cataloging public T cell receptors could reveal signatures of past pathogen exposure. Every discovery cohort repertoire had been produced on one sequencing platform. Typing coverage varied by locus: roughly 620-640 donors for A, B, C, DRB1 and DQB1; 522 for DQA1; over 600 for DPA1; around 490 for DPB1. Because of strong linkage in the cohort, roughly five DR-DQ haplotypes were treated as single units for association and clustering. In a later genetic analysis, genome-wide SNP genotypes for 398 of the 666 donors were used, and that subset was treated as a discovery cohort. Around 320 gigabases of sequencing data and tens of millions of unique TCR sequences were included in an early release covering roughly 600 HLA-typed donors. Across some 400 genotyped donors of the cohort, an average of roughly 200,000 unique TCR beta nucleotide sequences per donor were sequenced, and approximately 19% of those sequences were non-productive. Donor age, sex, ethnicity and CMV serostatus were compiled together with the repertoire data. An earlier analysis of around 580 of the donors used high-throughput TCR beta sequencing to judge whether each TCR beta V gene segment behaved as functional or pseudogenic. To study patterns of TCR occurrence, a later analysis re-analyzed previously published TCR beta repertoires from 500 to 850 donors and added high-resolution HLA genotyping. Using immunosequencing, the study profiled T cell repertoires from 500 to 800 subjects and related those repertoires to cytomegalovirus serostatus. The study combined high-throughput TCR immunosequencing, statistical association of individual TCRs with disease status, and machine learning to predict cytomegalovirus infection status. Class I and class II HLA loci were covered by the typing at four-digit resolution. Among the roughly 390 genotyped donors, roughly 80% belonged to the genetic ancestry cluster associated with self-reported Caucasian donors. Rather than drawing on any new phenotypic data, the later analysis identified candidate immune exposures from TCR beta sequences and the way those sequences occurred across donors. In addition to the first cohort of 666 subjects, a separate validation cohort of approximately 110 different subjects was used. Results and caveats for the whole study, not just this receptor: In a later analysis, the rate of TCR association differed among HLA loci, with DRB1 alleles having the most associated TCRs and HLA-C alleles having the fewest. V-gene and J-gene trimming of TCR beta chains was associated with a missense DCLRE1C variant in a later genetic analysis, and the association was replicated in an independent cohort. In a later analysis, around 17,000 TCR beta sequences were associated with specific HLA alleles at a false discovery rate of 0.05. HLA typing was unavailable for some donors at each locus, so association tests used only the typed subset. The 87-base-pair reads could not distinguish some IMGT-functional V segments, including TRBV6-2 and TRBV6-3, so those segments were excluded. A further reported finding was that TCR beta sequences accurately predicted the HLA-A and HLA-B alleles for most subjects in the first cohort. Sequencing depth was assumed to be roughly uniform across donors in the presence/absence analyses, though that assumption may not hold. Across donors, most TCR sequences were observed very rarely, whereas some public TCRs were present in many individuals. The earlier analysis of some 540 of the donors excluded 15 to 20 rarely observed V segments, including chromosome 9 orphons, because counts were too low. A later analysis reported that several top co-occurrence clusters appeared linked to parvovirus B19, influenza, CMV and Epstein-Barr virus. Broadly in line with IMGT annotations, most TCR beta V segments showed up in productive rearrangements about 87% or about 30% of the time in an earlier analysis of 450 to 600 of the donors. A group of highly shared sequence variants was considered likely to be a technical artifact of the sequencing pipeline. Assigning TCR associations to individual alleles was difficult when HLA alleles, especially DR and DQ, strongly co-occurred. According to the authors, the approach could potentially be generalized to other disease states and immunological phenotypes. Correlated functional status among segregating V segments might be attributable to linkage disequilibrium, but an unknown experimental factor could not be ruled out. In this cohort, only TCR beta chains were sequenced, and detectable features were limited by the absence of alpha or paired-chain data. According to a later genetic analysis, donors in an Asian-associated ancestry cluster had fewer N-insertions in productive TCRs than the approximately 610-donor mean. Most CMV-associated TCR beta chains appeared to be HLA-restricted in a later analysis, and the HLA associations seemed to be driven largely by CMV exposure. The classifier was reported to diagnose cytomegalovirus status with high specificity and sensitivity in both the original and validation cohorts. In vitro tests confirmed that a few of the cytomegalovirus-associated TCR beta chains recognize cytomegalovirus antigens. The study gave a list of about 160 TCR beta chains associated with cytomegalovirus. In a later analysis, HLA-associated TCR beta chains were found to be more clonally expanded and to have lower generation probabilities than equally common non-associated chains. The only immune exposure information available for the cohort was CMV serostatus.

There are 14 amino acids in the CDR3, from cysteine to phenylalanine inclusive. The retained sequence is limited to the CDR3, 42 bases, with the frame set at the first base. The germline V gene specifies SGHRS as CDR1 and YFSETQ as CDR2. The V and J ends are trimmed by 4 bases and 3 bases, leaving 12 bases between them. Concerning this clone: Its antigen has not been determined. The sample holds no much larger clone one base away, and base qualities are not on file.

The method behind the library was the immunoSEQ multiplex PCR assay. A mixture of 60 forward primers for TCR Vbeta segments and 13 reverse primers for TCR Jbeta segments was used in the multiplex PCR. The CDR3 region of rearranged TCR beta genes was amplified from genomic DNA by a multiplex PCR assay. The amplified TCR beta libraries were sequenced on the Illumina HiSeq System as 87-base-pair reads. The study's processing was this. A later analysis tallied 75 million to 95 million unique TCR beta chains across the 700 or so repertoires, and some 10 million of those chains were shared by two or more donors. Raw reads were error-corrected and collapsed into unique sequences with a nearest-neighbor algorithm that merged closely related sequences to remove PCR and sequencing errors. To assign V, D and J gene segments, CDR3 sequences were aligned to IMGT reference sequences. For a sequence to be retained, at least a six-nucleotide match to both a V gene segment and a J gene segment was required. A rearrangement counted as productive if the CDR3 had no stop codons and remained in frame with V and J, and every other rearrangement counted as non-productive. Following IMGT convention, CDR3 was defined as the stretch from the second conserved V-encoded cysteine to the conserved J-encoded phenylalanine. The earlier analysis of 587 of the donors excluded any sequence lacking an unambiguous match to a single V gene segment. An earlier analysis of just under 600 of the donors called V segments functional above 56.7% productive rearrangements and segregating when the between-donor standard deviation exceeded 5%. A statistical classification framework was built for diagnosing cytomegalovirus status from the catalog of TCR beta chain sequences. A later analysis assigned V and J genes by comparing TCR nucleotide sequences with IMGT/GENE-DB human TR gene sequences. In a later analysis, CDR3 sequences and most-parsimonious VDJ recombination scenarios were assigned using the TCRdist pipeline. A later analysis defined each TCR beta chain by its CDR3 amino acid sequence plus V-gene family, and excluded reads lacking a unique V-gene family. In a later analysis, 450 to 600 highly shared, low-generation-probability nucleotide sequences were removed to address suspected cross-contamination and a sequencing artifact. In a later analysis, a clonal expansion index for each public chain was calculated from normalized within-repertoire ranks of inferred template counts. In a later analysis, generation probabilities were computed using a VDJ recombination model fitted to out-of-frame rearrangements, and the results were checked against IGoR. In a later analysis, hypergeometric tests were used to score TCR-TCR, TCR-HLA and TCR-CMV co-occurrence, with a repertoire-size bias correction applied to TCR pairs. False discovery rates were estimated in a later analysis by permuting HLA or CMV assignments 20 times. In a later analysis, co-occurring TCRs were grouped with DBSCAN, and TCRdist sequence similarity was added when clustering was performed within HLA-allele-positive subsets. Repertoires with fewer than 30,000 or more than 120,000 public chains were left out of co-occurrence clustering, as were five repertoires with anomalous nucleotide sharing. TCRdb re-hosts the immuneACCESS table, in-frame sequences only. Its copies lack some clones; in the studies checked, an unresolved V gene accounts for under half of them, and the cause for the rest is not known. V and J calls plus clone size are reproduced from that table; the DNA served to infer D and trimming. Present in this sample are 100,000 to 130,000 clones, about 81% of which were seen just once. The top ten clones comprise roughly 2.6% of the sample.

In total, fewer than 750 healthy bone marrow donors made up the cohort. All cohort members were sampled while nominally healthy, although unrecorded immune exposures were likely present. The donor was CMV seropositive and was included in the group of 250 to 350 seropositive cohort members. A peripheral blood sample was provided by each donor, and peripheral blood mononuclear cells were used for TCR beta sequencing. Genomic DNA extraction from the blood cell samples was performed with the Qiagen DNeasy Blood Extraction Kit. The receptor's source is a man aged 25 to 40 in good health and CMV-seropositive. The sample was PBMCs. The V and J genes are TRBV5-1 and TRBJ2-3; TRBD1 is possibly the D segment (7 matching bases). The nucleotide sequence reads as follows: TGCGCCAGCAGCGAGGGGGCGGGAACAGATACGCAGTATTTT. Its protein reads: CASSEGAGTDTQYF.